These 25 T cell receptor beta chains were all obtained from the same sample, sequenced in a study of cytomegalovirus exposure and HLA in healthy donors. The primer mix had 60 Vbeta and 13 Jbeta primers. Here immunoSEQ multiplex PCR was the method, and the copy in TCRdb shows in-frame clones only, minus some. The sample lists roughly 150,000 clones; roughly 65% were seen once. Sequencing was done on a sample of PBMCs. These receptors were taken from a man aged 55 to 70 in good health and CMV-seronegative.

The gene calls are TRBV27 and TRBJ2-7, with D tentatively TRBD2 (7 bases). CDR1 MNHEY and CDR2 SMNVEV come from the germline V gene (reference sequence). The CDR3 has 15 residues. Trimming removed 5 bases at V and 2 bases at J, with 16 bases between. For the CDR3, the DNA is TGTGCCAGCAGTAAACCCGCGGGGGCCACCTACGAGCAGTACTTC. Its protein product is CASSKPAGATYEQYF.

The chain employs TRBV5-4 and TRBJ1-1, with D possibly TRBD1 on 6 matching bases. The CDR3 is 15 amino acids. Germline V CDR1 and CDR2: SGHNT, YYREEE (reference sequence). Trimming left V 4 bases short and J 3 bases short, with 16 bases between. The CDR3 loop reads CASSAAQGADTEAFF. The CDR3 region has the DNA TGTGCCAGCAGCGCCGCACAGGGCGCGGACACTGAAGCTTTCTTT. The full variable domain, completed using reference TRBV5-4 and TRBJ1-1, is ETGVTQSPTHLIKTRGQQVTLRCSSQSGHNTVSWYQQALGQGPQFIFQYYREEENGRGNFPPRFSGLQFPNYSSELNVNALELDDSALYLCASSAAQGADTEAFFGQGTRLTVV.

The chain is built from TRBV19 and TRBJ1-1; 8 nucleotides align to TRBD1. Germline-derived CDR1 and CDR2 are LNHDA and SQIVND (reference sequence). The ends lost 4 bases at V and 4 bases at J; junction bases unmatched: 2. The CDR3 is 13 amino acids. This CDR3 reads CASSTTGVTEAFF. The CDR3 DNA sequence: TGTGCCAGTAGTACGACAGGGGTCACTGAAGCTTTCTTT.

This clone was seen a few times. V is TRBV7-3 and J is TRBJ2-2; TRBD2 matches 7 bases. Germline CDR1 reads SGHTA; CDR2 reads FQGTGA. J was trimmed by 7 bases and V by 5 bases; bases with no gene match: 10. The CDR3 is 15 amino acids. The CDR3 loop is CASSPLAGVNGELFF. DNA for the CDR3: TGTGCCAGCAGCCCCCTGGCGGGAGTTAACGGGGAGCTGTTTTTT.

V usage is TRBV19 and J usage is TRBJ2-3, with D unresolved. The V gene lost 5 bases and the J gene lost 1 base, with 7 bases spanning the gap. The CDR3 runs 13 residues. The germline V gene has CDR1 LNHDA and CDR2 SQIVND (reference sequence). CDR3 sequence (DNA): TGTGCCAGTAGTCCCCGGGGCACAGATACGCAGTATTTT. Translating it yields CASSPRGTDTQYF. Together with reference TRBV19 and TRBJ2-3, the CDR3 gives the full variable domain: DGGITQSPKYLFRKEGQNVTLSCEQNLNHDAMYWYRQDPGQGLRLIYYSQIVNDFQKGDIAEGYSVSREKKESFPLTVTSAQKNPTAFYLCASSPRGTDTQYFGPGTRLTVL.

The rearrangement uses TRBV14 and TRBJ2-7; D remains unclear. Germline V CDR1 and CDR2: SGHDN, FVKESK. V gave up 4 bases and J gave up 4 bases, with 20 bases separating them. This CDR3 is 16 amino acids long. For the CDR3, the DNA is TGTGCCAGCAGCCCCTCCGCACCGGAGAGGAGATACGAGCAGTACTTC. Its protein is CASSPSAPERRYEQYF.

The J gene is TRBJ1-5, the V gene TRBV19, with 7 bases aligning to TRBD1. Germline V CDR1 and CDR2: LNHDA, SQIVND (reference sequence). With 8 bases clipped from V and 0 bases from J, the junction kept 4 bases outside the gene matches. The length of the CDR3 is 14 residues. The CDR3 bases are TGTGCCAGTGAAGACAGGGCTAGCAATCAGCCCCAGCATTTT. Protein product: CASEDRASNQPQHF.

This clone was counted a few times. The chain employs TRBV7-9 and TRBJ2-1; D ambiguous. CDR1 is SEHNR and CDR2 is FQNEAQ in the germline V gene (reference sequence). V was cut by 0 bases and J by 11 bases, with 11 bases left in between. The CDR3 consists of 13 residues. CDR3 sequence reads: CASSLAEVNKQFF. The CDR3 bases are TGTGCCAGCAGCTTAGCAGAGGTGAACAAGCAGTTCTTC.

This CDR3 is CASSRGTLNTGELFF. CDR3 in DNA: TGCGCCAGCAGCAGGGGGACATTGAACACCGGGGAGCTGTTTTTT. The chain recombines TRBV5-1 with TRBJ2-2, with D possibly TRBD1 on 6 matching bases. The CDR3 covers 15 residues. Trimming took 4 bases from V and 1 from J, leaving 11 bases between them. Germline-derived CDR1 and CDR2 are SGHRS and YFSETQ. The variable domain in full, completed from reference TRBV5-1 and TRBJ2-2, reads KAGVTQTPRYLIKTRGQQVTLSCSPISGHRSVSWYQQTPGQGLQFLFEYFSETQRNKGNFPGRFSGRQFSNSRSEMNVSTLELGDSALYLCASSRGTLNTGELFFGEGSRLTVL.

This clone came up a few times. The chain combines TRBV18 with TRBJ1-1; D uncertain. The CDR3 runs to 12 residues. V was trimmed by 3 bases and J by 5 bases, leaving 7 bases between them. Germline V CDR1 and CDR2: KGHSH, LQKENI. CDR3 coding DNA: TGTGCCAGCTCACCGTTGTCTACTGAAGCTTTCTTT. Protein product: CASSPLSTEAFF.

V and J are TRBV28 and TRBJ2-2, with 14 nucleotides matching TRBD2. This CDR3 region has 17 residues. Germline assignment: CDR1 MDHEN and CDR2 SYDVKM. V lost 6 bases, J lost 1 base, and 4 bases stayed unmatched. The CDR3 coding sequence is TGTGCCAGCAGCGAAGGGACTAGCGGGAGGAACACCGGGGAGCTGTTTTTT. Translation: CASSEGTSGRNTGELFF.

As DNA, the CDR3 is TGTGCCTGGAGTGTGGGGGCTTTTTCCCCTTCTGAAGCTTTCTTT. Translating it yields CAWSVGAFSPSEAFF. J is TRBJ1-1 and V is TRBV30; the D gene is possibly TRBD1 (6 bases). Looked up from germline, CDR1 is GTSNPN and CDR2 is SVGIG (reference sequence). CDR3 length equals 15 residues. V was trimmed by 0 bases and J by 6 bases, leaving 17 bases between them. Full variable domain (missing parts from reference TRBV30 and TRBJ1-1): SQTIHQWPATLVQPVGSPLSLECTVEGTSNPNLYWYRQAAGRGLQLLFYSVGIGQISSEVPQNLSASRPQDRQFILSSKKLLLSDSGFYLCAWSVGAFSPSEAFFGQGTRLTVV.

The chain uses TRBV28 and TRBJ2-5; 10 nucleotides align to TRBD1. The J segment lost 11 bases and the V segment lost 4 bases, leaving 16 bases of the junction unmatched. The CDR3 is 16 residues long. CDR1 is MDHEN and CDR2 is SYDVKM in the germline V gene. CDR3 sequence: CASSSFPGTGVREQYF. The CDR3 nucleotides are TGTGCCAGCAGTTCATTCCCCGGGACAGGGGTTCGGGAGCAGTACTTC.

The rearrangement links TRBV6-6 to TRBJ2-7, with 9 bases matching TRBD2. In germline, CDR1 is MNHNY, CDR2 SVGAGI (reference sequence). This CDR3 comprises 13 residues. V dropped 5 bases and J dropped 4; count of bases not matched to a gene: 3. The CDR3 nucleotides are TGTGCCAGCAGTCCCCTAGCGGGATACGAGCAGTACTTC. This encodes CASSPLAGYEQYF.

The V call is TRBV5-4, the J call TRBJ1-2, with D possibly matching TRBD1 (6 bases). Germline CDR1 SGHNT, CDR2 YYREEE (reference sequence). The CDR3 totals 13 residues. V was cut by 4 bases and J by 7 bases, with 14 bases left in between. CDR3: CASSGTGRLGYTF. The CDR3 DNA follows: TGTGCCAGCAGCGGAACAGGGCGACTTGGCTACACCTTC.

CDR3 in DNA: TGTGCCAGCAGCTTGGGGACTAGCGGCGGCGAGGAGACCCAGTACTTC. Protein: CASSLGTSGGEETQYF. This sequence joins TRBV7-2 and TRBJ2-5, with 11 bases that match TRBD2. CDR1 SGHTA and CDR2 FQGNSA come from the germline V gene. The CDR3 consists of 16 residues. V was pared by 3 bases and J by 5 bases, with 8 bases of the junction left unmatched. Based on the CDR3 plus reference TRBV7-2 and TRBJ2-5, the full variable domain is GAGVSQSPSNKVTEKGKDVELRCDPISGHTALYWYRQSLGQGLEFLIYFQGNSAPDKSGLPSDRFSAERTGGSVSTLTIQRTQQEDSAVYLCASSLGTSGGEETQYFGPGTRLLVL.

This rearrangement joins TRBV19 to TRBJ1-2; D remains unclear. Trimming took off 5 bases at V and 11 bases at J, with 12 bases between the two ends. Germline lookup yields CDR1 LNHDA and CDR2 SQIVND (reference sequence). CDR3 length: 11 amino acids. The DNA for the CDR3 is TGTGCCAGTAGTTGGGCCAAAGGTTACACCTTC. Amino acid sequence: CASSWAKGYTF.

The chain has TRBV6-5 and TRBJ2-5; 7 nucleotides match TRBD2. The CDR3 is made up of 15 amino acids. Losses at the gene ends were 1 base for V and 7 bases for J; bases not matched to a gene: 9. CDR1 MNHEY and CDR2 SVGAGI come from the germline V gene. CDR3 in amino acids: CASSYWLAEGGTQYF. CDR3 DNA: TGTGCCAGCAGTTACTGGCTAGCGGAGGGCGGGACCCAGTACTTC.

The chain is built from TRBV4-2 and TRBJ2-1, with D possibly TRBD2 on 5 matching bases. Trimming took off 0 bases at V and 5 bases at J, with 17 bases between the two ends. CDR1 and CDR2 (germline): LGHNA, YNFKEQ. CDR3 length: 17 residues. The CDR3 loop is CASSQERLDSAHNEQFF. CDR3 in DNA: TGTGCCAGCAGCCAAGAACGCCTGGACTCGGCCCACAATGAGCAGTTCTTC.

This clone was observed a single time. The chain has TRBV18 and TRBJ1-4; 7 bases match TRBD1. CDR3 length equals 14 residues. V was clipped by 4 bases and J by 8 bases; unmatched bases: 7. CDR1 and CDR2 (germline): KGHSH, LQKENI. DNA of the CDR3: TGTGCCAGCTCACGAGGACAGGAAGGGGAAAAACTGTTTTTT. Its translation: CASSRGQEGEKLFF.

The V and J genes are TRBV28 and TRBJ2-1; 15 bases line up with TRBD2. V lost 4 bases to trimming and J lost 7 bases; unmatched junction nucleotides: 8. CDR3 length: 17 amino acids. Germline assignment: CDR1 MDHEN and CDR2 SYDVKM. CDR3 DNA: TGTGCCAGCAGTTCCCCGAGCGGGACTAGCGGGGGGAATGAGCAGTTCTTC. Amino acids: CASSSPSGTSGGNEQFF.

The rearrangement links TRBV4-1 to TRBJ1-4; possible D gene TRBD1, 6 bases. This CDR3 comprises 16 residues. Germline V lookup: CDR1 MGHRA, CDR2 YSYEKL. Trimming shortened V by 5 bases and J by 4 bases, and 17 bases separated the two germline ends. The CDR3 loop is CASSEMDRNLNEKLFF. Written as DNA, the CDR3 is TGCGCCAGCAGCGAGATGGACAGAAACCTTAATGAAAAACTGTTTTTT.

This clone has only a few counts. The chain has TRBV6-5 and TRBJ1-1, with D maybe TRBD1 (5 bases). Germline values: CDR1 MNHEY, CDR2 SVGAGI. The CDR3 covers 15 residues. Trimming stripped 6 bases from V and 2 bases from J, with 16 bases between. This chain's CDR3 is CASRTGVSGNTEAFF. CDR3 nucleotides: TGTGCCAGCAGGACGGGGGTATCGGGAAACACTGAAGCTTTCTTT.

The chain employs TRBV30 and TRBJ1-6, with 7 bases matching TRBD1. This CDR3 spans 13 amino acids. Looked up from germline, CDR1 is GTSNPN and CDR2 is SVGIG (reference sequence). V lost 4 bases, J lost 7 bases, and 4 bases stayed unmatched. In DNA, the CDR3 is TGTGCCTGGACCGGGACAGTAAATTCACCCCTCCACTTT. Translation: CAWTGTVNSPLHF.

V and J are TRBV7-9 and TRBJ2-1, with D perhaps TRBD2 (5 bases). The CDR3 covers 15 residues. Germline lookup yields CDR1 SEHNR and CDR2 FQNEAQ (reference sequence). Deletions cut 1 base from V and 7 bases from J, with 14 bases between. This chain's CDR3 is CASSLDPARGNEQFF. As DNA, the CDR3 is TGTGCCAGCAGCTTAGACCCAGCGCGAGGGAATGAGCAGTTCTTC.